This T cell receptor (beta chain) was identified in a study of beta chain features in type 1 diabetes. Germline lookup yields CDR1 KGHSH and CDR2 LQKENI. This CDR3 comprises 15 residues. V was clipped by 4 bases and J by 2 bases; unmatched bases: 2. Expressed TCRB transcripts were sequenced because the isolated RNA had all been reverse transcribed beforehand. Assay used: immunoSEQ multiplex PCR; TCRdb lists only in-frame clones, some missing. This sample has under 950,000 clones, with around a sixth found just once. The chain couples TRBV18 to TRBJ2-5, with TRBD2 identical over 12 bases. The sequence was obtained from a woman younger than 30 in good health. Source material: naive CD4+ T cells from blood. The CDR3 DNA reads TGTGCCAGCTCACACGGGACTAGCGGGCAAGAGACCCAGTACTTC. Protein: CASSHGTSGQETQYF.